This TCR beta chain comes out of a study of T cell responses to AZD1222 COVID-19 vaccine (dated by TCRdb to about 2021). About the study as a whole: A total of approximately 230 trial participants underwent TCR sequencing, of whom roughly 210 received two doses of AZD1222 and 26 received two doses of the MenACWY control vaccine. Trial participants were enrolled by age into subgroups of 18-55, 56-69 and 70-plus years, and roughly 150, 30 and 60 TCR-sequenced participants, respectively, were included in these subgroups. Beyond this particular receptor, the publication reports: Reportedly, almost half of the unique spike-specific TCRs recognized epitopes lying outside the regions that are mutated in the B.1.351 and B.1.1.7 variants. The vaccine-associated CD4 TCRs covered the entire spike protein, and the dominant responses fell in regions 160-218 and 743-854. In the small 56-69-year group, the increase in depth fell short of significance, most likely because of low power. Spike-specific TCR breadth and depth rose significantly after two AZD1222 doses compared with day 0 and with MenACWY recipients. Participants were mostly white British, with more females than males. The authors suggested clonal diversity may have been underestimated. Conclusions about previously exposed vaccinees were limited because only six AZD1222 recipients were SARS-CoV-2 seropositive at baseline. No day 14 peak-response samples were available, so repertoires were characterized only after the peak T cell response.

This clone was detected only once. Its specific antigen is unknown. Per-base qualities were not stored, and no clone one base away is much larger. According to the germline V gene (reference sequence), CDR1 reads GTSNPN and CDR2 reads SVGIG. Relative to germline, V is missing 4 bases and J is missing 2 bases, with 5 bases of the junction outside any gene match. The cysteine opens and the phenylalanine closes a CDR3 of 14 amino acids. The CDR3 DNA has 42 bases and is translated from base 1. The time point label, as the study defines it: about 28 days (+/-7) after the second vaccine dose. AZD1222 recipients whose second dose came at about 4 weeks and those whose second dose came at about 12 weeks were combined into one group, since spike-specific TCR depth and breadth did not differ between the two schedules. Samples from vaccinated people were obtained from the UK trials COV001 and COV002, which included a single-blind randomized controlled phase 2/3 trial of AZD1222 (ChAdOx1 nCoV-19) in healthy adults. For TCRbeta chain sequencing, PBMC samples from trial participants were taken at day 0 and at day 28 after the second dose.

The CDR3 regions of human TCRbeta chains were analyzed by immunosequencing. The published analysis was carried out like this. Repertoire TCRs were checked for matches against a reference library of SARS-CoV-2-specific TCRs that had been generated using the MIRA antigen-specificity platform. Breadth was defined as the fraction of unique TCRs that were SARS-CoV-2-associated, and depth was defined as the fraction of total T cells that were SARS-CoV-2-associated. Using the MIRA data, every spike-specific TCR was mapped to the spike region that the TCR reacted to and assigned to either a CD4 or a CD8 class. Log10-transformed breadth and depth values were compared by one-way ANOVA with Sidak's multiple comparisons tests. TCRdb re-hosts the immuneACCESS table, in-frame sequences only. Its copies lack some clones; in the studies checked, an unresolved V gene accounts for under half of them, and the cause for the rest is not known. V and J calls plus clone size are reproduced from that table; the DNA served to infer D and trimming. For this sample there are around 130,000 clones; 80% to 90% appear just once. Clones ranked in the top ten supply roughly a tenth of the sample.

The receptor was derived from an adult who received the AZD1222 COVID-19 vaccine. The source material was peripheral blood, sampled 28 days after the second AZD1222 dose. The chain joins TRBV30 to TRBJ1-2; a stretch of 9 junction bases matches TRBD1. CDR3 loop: CAWTGTGWNYGYTF. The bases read TGTGCCTGGACCGGGACAGGGTGGAACTATGGCTACACCTTC.